This T cell receptor beta chain comes out of a study of T cell repertoires in cytomegalovirus infection. On the study more broadly: The public TCR beta signatures pointed to both CMV infection and matching HLA type. Study findings and constraints: It was HLA-C-restricted CMV-specific TCR beta clonotypes that dominated the response ex vivo.

CDR1 is DFQATT and CDR2 is SNEGSKA in the germline V gene (reference sequence). CDR3 length: 16 residues. The V segment lost 6 bases and the J segment 7 bases; nucleotides outside the gene matches: 14. TCRdb reanalysed the reads using MiXCR and keeps one entry per CDR3 protein. The sample consists of roughly 280,000 distinct CDR3 sequences, roughly a fifth of them appearing once. Remarks on this clonotype: What it binds is unknown.

Material: cultured PBMCs, obtained from culture after CMV antigen stimulation. The chain carries TRBV20-1 and TRBJ2-1; 11 positions match TRBD2. This clonotype was obtained from a human donor in good health (CMV status not recorded). Some clones in this sample may be carry-over from other donors' samples. The CDR3 protein is CSAPMGSGRAWNEQFF. DNA for the CDR3: TGCAGTGCCCCCATGGGTAGCGGGAGGGCCTGGAATGAGCAGTTCTTC.